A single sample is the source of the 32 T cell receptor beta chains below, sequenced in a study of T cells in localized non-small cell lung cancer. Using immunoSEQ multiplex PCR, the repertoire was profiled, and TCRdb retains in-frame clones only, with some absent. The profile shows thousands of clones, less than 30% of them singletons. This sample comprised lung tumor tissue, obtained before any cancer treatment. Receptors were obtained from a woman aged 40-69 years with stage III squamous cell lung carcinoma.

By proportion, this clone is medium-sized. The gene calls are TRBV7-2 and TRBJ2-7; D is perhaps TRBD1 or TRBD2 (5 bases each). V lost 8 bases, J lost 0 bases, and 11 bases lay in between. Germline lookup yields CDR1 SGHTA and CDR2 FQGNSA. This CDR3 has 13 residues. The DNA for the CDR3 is TGTGCCAGCGGGGGATTAAGCTCCTACGAGCAGTACTTC. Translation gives CASGGLSSYEQYF.

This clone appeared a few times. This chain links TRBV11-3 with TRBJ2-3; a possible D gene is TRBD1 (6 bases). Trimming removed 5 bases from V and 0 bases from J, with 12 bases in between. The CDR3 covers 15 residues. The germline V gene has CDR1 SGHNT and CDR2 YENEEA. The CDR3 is CASSPRTASTDTQYF. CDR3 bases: TGTGCCAGCAGCCCACGGACAGCTAGCACAGATACGCAGTATTTT.

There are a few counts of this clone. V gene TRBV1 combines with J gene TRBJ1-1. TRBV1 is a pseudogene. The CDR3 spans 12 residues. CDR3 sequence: CASSQGTSEAFF. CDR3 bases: TGCGCCAGCAGCCAAGGTACGTCCGAAGCTTTCTTT.

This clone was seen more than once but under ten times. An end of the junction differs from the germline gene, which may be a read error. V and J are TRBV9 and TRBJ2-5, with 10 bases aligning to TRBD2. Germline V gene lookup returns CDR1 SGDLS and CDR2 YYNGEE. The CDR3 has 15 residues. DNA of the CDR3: TGTGCCAGCAGAGTAGCGGGGGGTACACAAGAGACCCAGTACTTC. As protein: CASRVAGGTQETQYF.

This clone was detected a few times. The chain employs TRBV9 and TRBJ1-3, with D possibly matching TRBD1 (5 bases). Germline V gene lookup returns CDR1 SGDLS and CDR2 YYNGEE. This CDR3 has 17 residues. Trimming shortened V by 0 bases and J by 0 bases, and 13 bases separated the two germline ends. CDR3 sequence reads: CASSVDLGHNSGNTIYF. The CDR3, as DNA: TGTGCCAGCAGCGTAGATCTGGGGCACAACTCTGGAAACACCATATATTTT. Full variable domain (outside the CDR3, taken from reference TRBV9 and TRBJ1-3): DSGVTQTPKHLITATGQRVTLRCSPRSGDLSVYWYQQSLDQGLQFLIQYYNGEERAKGNILERFSAQQFPDLHSELNLSSLELGDSALYFCASSVDLGHNSGNTIYFGEGSWLTVV.

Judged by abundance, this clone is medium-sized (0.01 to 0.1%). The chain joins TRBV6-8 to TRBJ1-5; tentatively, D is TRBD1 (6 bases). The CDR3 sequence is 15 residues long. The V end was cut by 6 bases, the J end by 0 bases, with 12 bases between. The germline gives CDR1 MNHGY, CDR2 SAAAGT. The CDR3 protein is CASRRGVDSNQPQHF. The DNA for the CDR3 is TGTGCCAGCAGAAGGGGGGTGGATAGCAATCAGCCCCAGCATTTT.

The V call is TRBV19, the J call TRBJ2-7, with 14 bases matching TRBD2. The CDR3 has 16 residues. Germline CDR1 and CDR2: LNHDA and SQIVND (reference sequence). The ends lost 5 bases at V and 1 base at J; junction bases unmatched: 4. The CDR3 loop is CASSSGLAGGSYEQYF. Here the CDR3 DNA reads TGTGCCAGTAGTTCCGGACTAGCGGGGGGATCCTACGAGCAGTACTTC.

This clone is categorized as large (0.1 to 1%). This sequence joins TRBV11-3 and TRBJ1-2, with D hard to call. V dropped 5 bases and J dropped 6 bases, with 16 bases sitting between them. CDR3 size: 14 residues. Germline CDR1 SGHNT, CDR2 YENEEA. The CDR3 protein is CASSPWSPSHGYTF. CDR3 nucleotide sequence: TGTGCCAGCAGCCCGTGGTCCCCATCACATGGCTACACCTTC.

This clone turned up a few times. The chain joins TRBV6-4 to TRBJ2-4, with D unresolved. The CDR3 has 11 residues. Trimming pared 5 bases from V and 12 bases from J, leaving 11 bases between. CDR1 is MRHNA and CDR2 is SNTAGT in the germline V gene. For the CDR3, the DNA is TGTGCCAGCAGTCGGACCGCCGATCAGTACTTC. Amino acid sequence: CASSRTADQYF.

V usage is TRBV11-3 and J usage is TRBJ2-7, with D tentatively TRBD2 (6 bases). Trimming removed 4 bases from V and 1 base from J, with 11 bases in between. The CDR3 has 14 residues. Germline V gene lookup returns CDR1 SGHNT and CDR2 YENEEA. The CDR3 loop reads CASSSQGLSYEQYF. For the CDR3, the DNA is TGTGCCAGCAGCTCCCAGGGACTGTCCTACGAGCAGTACTTC. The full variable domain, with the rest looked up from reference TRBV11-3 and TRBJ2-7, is EAGVVQSPRYKIIEKKQPVAFWCNPISGHNTLYWYLQNLGQGPELLIRYENEEAVDDSQLPKDRFSAERLKGVDSTLKIQPAELGDSAVYLCASSSQGLSYEQYFGPGTRLTVT.

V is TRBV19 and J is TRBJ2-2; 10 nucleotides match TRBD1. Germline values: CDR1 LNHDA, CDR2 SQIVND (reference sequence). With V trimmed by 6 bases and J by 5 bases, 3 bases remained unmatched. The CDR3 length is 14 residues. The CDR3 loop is CASRTGGATGELFF. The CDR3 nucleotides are TGTGCCAGTAGGACAGGGGGCGCAACCGGGGAGCTGTTTTTT.

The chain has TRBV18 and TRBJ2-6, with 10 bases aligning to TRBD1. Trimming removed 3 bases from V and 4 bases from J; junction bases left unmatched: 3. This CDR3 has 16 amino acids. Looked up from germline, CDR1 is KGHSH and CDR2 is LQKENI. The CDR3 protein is CASSPTGGAGANVLTF. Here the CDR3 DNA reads TGTGCCAGCTCACCGACAGGGGGCGCCGGGGCCAACGTCCTGACTTTC.

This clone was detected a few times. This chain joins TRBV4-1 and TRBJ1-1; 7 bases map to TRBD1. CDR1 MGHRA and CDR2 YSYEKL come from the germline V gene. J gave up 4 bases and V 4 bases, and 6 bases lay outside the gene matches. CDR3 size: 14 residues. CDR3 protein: CASSRGGSGTEAFF. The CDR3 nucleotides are TGCGCCAGCAGCCGAGGGGGCTCGGGCACTGAAGCTTTCTTT.

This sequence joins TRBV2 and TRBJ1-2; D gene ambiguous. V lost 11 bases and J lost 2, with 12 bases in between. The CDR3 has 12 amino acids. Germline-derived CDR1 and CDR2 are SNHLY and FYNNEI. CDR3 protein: CALGSENYGYTF. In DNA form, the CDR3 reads TGTGCCCTAGGGTCGGAGAACTATGGCTACACCTTC. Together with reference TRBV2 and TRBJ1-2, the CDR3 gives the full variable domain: EPEVTQTPSHQVTQMGQEVILRCVPISNHLYFYWYRQILGQKVEFLVSFYNNEISEKSEIFDDQFSVERPDGSNFTLKIRSTKLEDSAMYFCALGSENYGYTFGSGTRLTVV.

CDR3 in amino acids: CSVEVNRDYGYTF. CDR3 DNA sequence: TGCAGCGTTGAAGTGAACAGGGACTATGGCTACACCTTC. The rearrangement joins TRBV29-1 to TRBJ1-2; tentatively, D is TRBD1 (6 bases). Trimming stripped 1 base from V and 3 bases from J, with 9 bases between. Per germline, CDR1 SQVTM and CDR2 ANQGSEA. The CDR3 runs 13 residues.

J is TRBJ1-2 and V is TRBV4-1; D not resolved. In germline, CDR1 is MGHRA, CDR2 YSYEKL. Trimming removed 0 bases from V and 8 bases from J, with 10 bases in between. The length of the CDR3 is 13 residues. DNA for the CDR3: TGCGCCAGCAGCCAAGAGGACGGGCGGGGCTACACCTTC. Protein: CASSQEDGRGYTF.

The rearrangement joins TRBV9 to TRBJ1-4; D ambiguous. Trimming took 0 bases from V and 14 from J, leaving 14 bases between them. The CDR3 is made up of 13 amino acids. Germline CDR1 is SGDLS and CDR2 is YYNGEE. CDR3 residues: CASSVEVEGWLFF. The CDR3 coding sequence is TGTGCCAGCAGCGTAGAAGTTGAGGGATGGCTGTTTTTT.

The CDR3 nucleotides are TGTGCCAGCAGTTCCGAATATAATTCCTACGAGCAGTACTTC. Encoded protein: CASSSEYNSYEQYF. The rearrangement uses TRBV11-3 and TRBJ2-7; the D is unclear. Between the trimmed V and J ends, which lost 6 bases and 1 base, there was a span of 13 bases. The CDR3 spans 14 residues. CDR1 and CDR2 (germline): SGHNT, YENEEA.

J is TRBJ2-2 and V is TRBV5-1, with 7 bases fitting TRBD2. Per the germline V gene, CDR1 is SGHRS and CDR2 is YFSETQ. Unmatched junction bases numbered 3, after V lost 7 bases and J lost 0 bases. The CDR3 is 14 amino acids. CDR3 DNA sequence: TGCGCCAGCGGGGACTACCCGAACACCGGGGAGCTGTTTTTT. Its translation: CASGDYPNTGELFF.

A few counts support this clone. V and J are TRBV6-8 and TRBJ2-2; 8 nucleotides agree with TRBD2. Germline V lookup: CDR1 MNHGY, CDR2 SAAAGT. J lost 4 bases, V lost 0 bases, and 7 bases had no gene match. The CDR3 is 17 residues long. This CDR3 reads CASSYSTGGRGTGELFF. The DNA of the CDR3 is TGTGCCAGCAGTTACTCGACGGGGGGGCGAGGCACCGGGGAGCTGTTTTTT.

In DNA form, the CDR3 reads TGTGCCAGCAGCGAAAACAGGGGAGGTGAAAAACTGTTTTTT. The encoded protein is CASSENRGGEKLFF. J is TRBJ1-4 and V is TRBV9; 7 bases are a match to TRBD1. This CDR3 spans 14 amino acids. The V segment lost 3 bases and the J segment 7 bases; nucleotides outside the gene matches: 6. The germline gives CDR1 SGDLS, CDR2 YYNGEE.

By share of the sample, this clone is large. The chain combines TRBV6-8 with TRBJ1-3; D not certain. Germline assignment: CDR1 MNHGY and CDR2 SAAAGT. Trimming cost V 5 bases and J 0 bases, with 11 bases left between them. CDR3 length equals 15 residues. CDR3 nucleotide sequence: TGTGCCAGCAGTCCGGGCCAACACTCTGGAAACACCATATATTTT. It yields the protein CASSPGQHSGNTIYF.

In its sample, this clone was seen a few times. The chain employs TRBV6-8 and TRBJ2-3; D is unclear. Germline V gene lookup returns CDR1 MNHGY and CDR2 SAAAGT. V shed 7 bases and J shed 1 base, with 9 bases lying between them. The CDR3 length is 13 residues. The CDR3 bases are TGTGCCAGCATTTCGCATCGCACAGATACGCAGTATTTT. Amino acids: CASISHRTDTQYF.

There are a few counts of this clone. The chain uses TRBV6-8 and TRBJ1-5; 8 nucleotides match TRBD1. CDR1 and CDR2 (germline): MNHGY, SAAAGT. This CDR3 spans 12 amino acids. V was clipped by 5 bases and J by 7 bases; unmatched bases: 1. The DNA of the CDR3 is TGTGCCAGCAGTGGACAGGGCCAGCCCCAGCATTTT. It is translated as CASSGQGQPQHF.

The CDR3 DNA sequence: TGTGCCAGTTGTTGGGGGGAGAGGTACTGGCAGTACTTC. Amino acid sequence: CASCWGERYWQYF. This chain joins TRBV19 and TRBJ2-7; TRBD2 is a possible D gene (6 bases). V gave up 8 bases and J gave up 9 bases, with 20 bases separating them. In germline, CDR1 is LNHDA, CDR2 SQIVND (reference sequence). This CDR3 has 13 amino acids.

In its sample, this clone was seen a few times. CDR3: CASSPLTGRNTEAFF. CDR3 nucleotide sequence: TGTGCCAGCAGCCCGTTGACAGGGCGGAACACTGAAGCTTTCTTT. V and J are TRBV9 and TRBJ1-1; 7 nucleotides line up with TRBD1. The CDR3 extends over 15 amino acids. Per germline, CDR1 SGDLS and CDR2 YYNGEE. V was pared by 4 bases and J by 1 base, with 7 bases of the junction left unmatched.

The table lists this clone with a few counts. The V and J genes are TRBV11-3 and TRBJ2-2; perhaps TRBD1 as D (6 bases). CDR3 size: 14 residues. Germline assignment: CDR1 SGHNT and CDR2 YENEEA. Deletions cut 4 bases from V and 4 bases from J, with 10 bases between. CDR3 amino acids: CASSYRVGTGELFF. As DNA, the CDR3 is TGTGCCAGCAGCTACAGGGTTGGCACCGGGGAGCTGTTTTTT.

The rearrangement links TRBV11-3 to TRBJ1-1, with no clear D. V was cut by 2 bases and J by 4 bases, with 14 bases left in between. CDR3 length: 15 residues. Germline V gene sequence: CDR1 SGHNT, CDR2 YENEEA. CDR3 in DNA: TGTGCCAGCAGCTTAAGTGCGGGGAGTGGCACTGAAGCTTTCTTT. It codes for CASSLSAGSGTEAFF.

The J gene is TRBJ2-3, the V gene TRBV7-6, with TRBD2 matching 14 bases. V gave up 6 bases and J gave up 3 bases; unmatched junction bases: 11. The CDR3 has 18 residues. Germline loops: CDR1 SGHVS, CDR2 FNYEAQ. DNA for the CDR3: TGTGCCAGCAGACAGGGACTAGCGGGGGCCTATGGGACAGATACGCAGTATTTT. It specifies CASRQGLAGAYGTDTQYF.

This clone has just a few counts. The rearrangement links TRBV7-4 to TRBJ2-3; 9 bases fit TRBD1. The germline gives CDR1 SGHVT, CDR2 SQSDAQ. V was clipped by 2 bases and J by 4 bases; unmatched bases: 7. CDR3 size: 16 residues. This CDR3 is CASSLYRDRVPDTQYF. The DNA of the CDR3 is TGTGCCAGCAGCTTATACAGGGACAGGGTCCCAGATACGCAGTATTTT.

CDR3 loop: CASSPWGDSNQPQHF. The CDR3 DNA reads TGTGCCAGCAGCCCCTGGGGGGATAGCAATCAGCCCCAGCATTTT. The chain recombines TRBV11-3 with TRBJ1-5; D possibly corresponds to TRBD1 (5 bases). V lost 5 bases to trimming and J lost 0 bases, with 11 bases between them. The germline CDR1 and CDR2 sequences are SGHNT and YENEEA. The CDR3 runs to 15 residues.

In DNA, the CDR3 is TGTGCCAGCAGCCCCGGGCTAGCGGACCAAGAGACCCAGTACTTC. Protein product: CASSPGLADQETQYF. The J gene is TRBJ2-5, the V gene TRBV12-1; TRBD2, the table's D call, lacks a check against the DNA. TRBV12-1 is designated a pseudogene. CDR3 length equals 15 residues.